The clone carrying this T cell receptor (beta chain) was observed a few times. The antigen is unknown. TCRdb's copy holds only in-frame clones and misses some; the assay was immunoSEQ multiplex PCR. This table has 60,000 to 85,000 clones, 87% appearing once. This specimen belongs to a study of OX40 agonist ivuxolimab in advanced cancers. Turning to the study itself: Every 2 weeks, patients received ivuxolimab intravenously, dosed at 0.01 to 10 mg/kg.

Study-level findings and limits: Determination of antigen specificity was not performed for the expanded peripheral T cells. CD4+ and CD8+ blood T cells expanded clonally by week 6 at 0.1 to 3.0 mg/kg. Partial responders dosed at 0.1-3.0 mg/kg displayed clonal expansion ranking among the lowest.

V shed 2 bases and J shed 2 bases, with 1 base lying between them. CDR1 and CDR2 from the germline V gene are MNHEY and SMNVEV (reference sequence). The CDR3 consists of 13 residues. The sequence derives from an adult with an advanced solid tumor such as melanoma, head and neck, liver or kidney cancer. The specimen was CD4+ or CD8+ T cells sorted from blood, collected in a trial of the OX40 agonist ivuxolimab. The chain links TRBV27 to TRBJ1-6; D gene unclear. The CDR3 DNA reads TGTGCCAGCAGTTTAGCCTATAATTCACCCCTCCACTTT. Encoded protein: CASSLAYNSPLHF.